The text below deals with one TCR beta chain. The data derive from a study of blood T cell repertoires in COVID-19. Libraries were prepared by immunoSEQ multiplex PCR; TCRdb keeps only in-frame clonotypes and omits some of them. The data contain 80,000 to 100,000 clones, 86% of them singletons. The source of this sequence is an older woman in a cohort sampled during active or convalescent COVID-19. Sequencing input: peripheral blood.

CDR3 residues: CASSDRSADTQYF. The CDR3 coding sequence is TGTGCCAGTTCGGACCGTAGCGCAGATACGCAGTATTTT. This chain uses TRBV19 with TRBJ2-3; tentatively, D is TRBD2 (5 bases). V dropped 8 bases and J dropped 4 bases, with 13 bases sitting between them. Germline CDR1 LNHDA, CDR2 SQIVND (reference sequence). The length of the CDR3 is 13 residues.